This TCR beta chain was found in a study of OX40 agonist ivuxolimab in advanced cancers. Turning to the study itself: The patients got ivuxolimab, which is an agonistic anti-OX40 (CD134) antibody.

Sequenced by immunoSEQ multiplex PCR; TCRdb stores in-frame clones only, minus some. The table shows 95,000 to 100,000 clones, with about 86% occurring only once. This clone has a single count. The ends lost 8 bases at V and 4 bases at J; junction bases unmatched: 11. CDR3 length equals 15 residues. Germline V gene data show CDR1 as KGHSH and CDR2 as LQKENI. Blood sampling took place at baseline, cycle 4 day 1, and cycle 7 day 1. The chain links TRBV18 to TRBJ2-4, with 7 positions matching TRBD1. Material: CD4+ or CD8+ T cells sorted from blood, obtained in a trial of the OX40 agonist ivuxolimab. The TCR originated in an adult with an advanced solid tumor such as melanoma, head and neck, liver or kidney cancer. CDR3 coding DNA: TGTGCCAGCGCCCGTAAGGGGGCGGAAAAAAACATTCAGTACTTC. Its translation is CASARKGAEKNIQYF.